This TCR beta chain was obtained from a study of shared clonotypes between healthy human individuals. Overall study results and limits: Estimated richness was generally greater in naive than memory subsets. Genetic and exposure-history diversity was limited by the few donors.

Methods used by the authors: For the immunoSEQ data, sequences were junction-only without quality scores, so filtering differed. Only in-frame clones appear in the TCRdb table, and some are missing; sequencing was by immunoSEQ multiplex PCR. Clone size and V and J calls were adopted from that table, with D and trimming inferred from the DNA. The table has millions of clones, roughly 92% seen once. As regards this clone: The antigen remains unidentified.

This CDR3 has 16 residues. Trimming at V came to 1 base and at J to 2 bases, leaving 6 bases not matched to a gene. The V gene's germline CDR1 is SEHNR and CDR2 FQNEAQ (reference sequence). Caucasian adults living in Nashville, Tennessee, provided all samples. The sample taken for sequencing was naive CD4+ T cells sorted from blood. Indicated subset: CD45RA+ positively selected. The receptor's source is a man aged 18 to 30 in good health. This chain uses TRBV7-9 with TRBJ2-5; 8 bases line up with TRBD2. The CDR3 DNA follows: TGTGCCAGCAGCTTAGTGCTAGCGGGTAAACAAGAGACCCAGTACTTC. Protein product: CASSLVLAGKQETQYF.